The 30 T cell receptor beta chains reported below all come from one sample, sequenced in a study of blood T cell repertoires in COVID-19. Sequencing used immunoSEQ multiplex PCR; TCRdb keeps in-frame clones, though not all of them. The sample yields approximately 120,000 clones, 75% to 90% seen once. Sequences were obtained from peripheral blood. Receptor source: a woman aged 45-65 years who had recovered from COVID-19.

The CDR3 DNA reads TGTGCCAGCAGCCCTCTCACCGGGACTTTGAACACCGGGGAGCTGTTTTTT. This encodes CASSPLTGTLNTGELFF. The V gene is TRBV14, the J gene TRBJ2-2; tentative D call: TRBD2 (6 bases). CDR3 length: 17 amino acids. Trimming took 4 bases from V and 1 from J, leaving 16 bases between them. The germline gives CDR1 SGHDN, CDR2 FVKESK.

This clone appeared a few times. DNA of the CDR3: TGCGCCAGCAGCCAAGTTGACAGGGTCCACGAGCAGTACTTC. Its protein product is CASSQVDRVHEQYF. V usage is TRBV4-1 and J usage is TRBJ2-7; 7 bases match TRBD1. V lost 1 base to trimming and J lost 5 bases; unmatched junction nucleotides: 5. The CDR3 loop spans 14 amino acids. CDR1 and CDR2 (germline): MGHRA, YSYEKL.

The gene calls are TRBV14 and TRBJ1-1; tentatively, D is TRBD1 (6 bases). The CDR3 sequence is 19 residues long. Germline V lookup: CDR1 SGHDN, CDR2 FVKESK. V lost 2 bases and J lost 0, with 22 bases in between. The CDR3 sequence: CASSQFGQWGQKVNTEAFF. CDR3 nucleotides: TGTGCCAGCAGCCAATTCGGACAATGGGGGCAAAAGGTGAACACTGAAGCTTTCTTT. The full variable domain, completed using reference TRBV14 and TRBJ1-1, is EAGVTQFPSHSVIEKGQTVTLRCDPISGHDNLYWYRRVMGKEIKFLLHFVKESKQDESGMPNNRFLAERTGGTYSTLKVQPAELEDSGVYFCASSQFGQWGQKVNTEAFFGQGTRLTVV.

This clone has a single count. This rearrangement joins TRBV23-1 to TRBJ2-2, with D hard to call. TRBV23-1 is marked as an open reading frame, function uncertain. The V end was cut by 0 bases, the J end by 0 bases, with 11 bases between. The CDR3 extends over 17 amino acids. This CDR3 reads CASSQSTGPANTGELFF. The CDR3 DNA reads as TGCGCCAGCAGTCAATCAACCGGTCCCGCGAACACCGGGGAGCTGTTTTTT.

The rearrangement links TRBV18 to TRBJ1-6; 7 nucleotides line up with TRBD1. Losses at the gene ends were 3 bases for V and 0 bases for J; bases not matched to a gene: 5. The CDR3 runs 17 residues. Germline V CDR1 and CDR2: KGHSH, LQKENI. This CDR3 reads CASSPSQGSSYNSPLHF. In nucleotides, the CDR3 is TGTGCCAGCTCACCCTCACAGGGGAGCTCCTATAATTCACCCCTCCACTTT.

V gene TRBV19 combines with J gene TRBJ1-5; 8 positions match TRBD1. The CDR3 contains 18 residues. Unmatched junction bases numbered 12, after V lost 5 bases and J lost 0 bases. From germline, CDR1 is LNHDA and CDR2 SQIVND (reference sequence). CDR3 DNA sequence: TGTGCCAGTAGTCTACAGGGACAGGTCATAGGTAGCAATCAGCCCCAGCATTTT. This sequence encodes CASSLQGQVIGSNQPQHF.

CDR3 amino acids: CASSLTGGTEAFF. The CDR3 coding sequence is TGTGCCAGCAGCTTAACGGGGGGGACAGAAGCTTTCTTT. The chain employs TRBV13 and TRBJ1-1; tentative D call: TRBD1 (6 bases). V lost 2 bases and J 8 bases, leaving 12 bases between the germline ends. Germline assignment: CDR1 PRHDT and CDR2 FYEKMQ (reference sequence). The CDR3 contains 13 residues.

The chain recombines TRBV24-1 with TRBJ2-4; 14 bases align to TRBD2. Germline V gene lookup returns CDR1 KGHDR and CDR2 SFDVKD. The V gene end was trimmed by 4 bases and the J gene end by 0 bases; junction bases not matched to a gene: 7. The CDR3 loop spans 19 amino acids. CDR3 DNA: TGTGCCACCAGTGACGGGACTAGCGGGAGTGGGGGAGCCAAAAACATTCAGTACTTC. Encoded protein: CATSDGTSGSGGAKNIQYF.

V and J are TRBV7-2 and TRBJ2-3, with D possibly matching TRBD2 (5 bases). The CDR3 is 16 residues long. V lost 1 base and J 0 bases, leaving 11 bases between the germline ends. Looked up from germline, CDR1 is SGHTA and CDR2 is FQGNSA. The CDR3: CASSLGRATSTDTQYF. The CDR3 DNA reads TGTGCCAGCAGCTTAGGGCGGGCCACGAGCACAGATACGCAGTATTTT.

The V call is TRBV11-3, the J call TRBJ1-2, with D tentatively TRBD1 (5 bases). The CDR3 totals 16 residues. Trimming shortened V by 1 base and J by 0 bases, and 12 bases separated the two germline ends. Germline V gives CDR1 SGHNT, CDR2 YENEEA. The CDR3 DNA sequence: TGTGCCAGCAGCTTAGGGTACGACAGCGCTAACTATGGCTACACCTTC. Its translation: CASSLGYDSANYGYTF.

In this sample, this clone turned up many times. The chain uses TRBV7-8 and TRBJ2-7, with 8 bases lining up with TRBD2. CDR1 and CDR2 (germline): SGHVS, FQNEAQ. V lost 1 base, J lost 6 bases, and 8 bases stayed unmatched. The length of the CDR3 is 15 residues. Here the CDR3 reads CASSLGRGAGGEQYF. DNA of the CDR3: TGTGCCAGCAGCTTAGGAAGGGGGGCGGGAGGCGAGCAGTACTTC.

The CDR3 DNA is TGTGCCAGCAGCCCCCAGTGGAGCATAAATGAAAAACTGTTTTTT. It yields the protein CASSPQWSINEKLFF. This chain joins TRBV3-1 (or the pseudogene TRBV3-2) and TRBJ1-4; D gene ambiguous. The CDR3 spans 15 residues. V was trimmed by 4 bases and J by 5 bases, leaving 14 bases between them. Germline V gene data show CDR1 as LGHDT and CDR2 as YNNKEL (reference sequence).

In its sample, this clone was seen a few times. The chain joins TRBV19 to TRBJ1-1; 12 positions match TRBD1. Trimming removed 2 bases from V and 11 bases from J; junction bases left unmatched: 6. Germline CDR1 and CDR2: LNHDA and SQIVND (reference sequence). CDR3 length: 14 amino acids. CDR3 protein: CASSISGQGARAFF. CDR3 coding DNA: TGTGCCAGTAGTATATCGGGACAGGGGGCTAGGGCTTTCTTT.

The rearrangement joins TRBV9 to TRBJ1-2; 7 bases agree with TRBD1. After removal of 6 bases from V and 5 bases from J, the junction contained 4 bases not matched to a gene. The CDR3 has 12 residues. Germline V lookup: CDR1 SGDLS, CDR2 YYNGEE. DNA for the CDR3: TGTGCCAGCATGGGACAGATTTATGGCTACACCTTC. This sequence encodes CASMGQIYGYTF.

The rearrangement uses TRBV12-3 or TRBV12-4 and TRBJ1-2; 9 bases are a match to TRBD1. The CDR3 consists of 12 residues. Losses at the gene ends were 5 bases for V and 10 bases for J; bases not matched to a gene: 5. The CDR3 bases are TGTGCCAGCAGTCCGGGACAGGGCCTCTACACCTTC. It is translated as CASSPGQGLYTF.

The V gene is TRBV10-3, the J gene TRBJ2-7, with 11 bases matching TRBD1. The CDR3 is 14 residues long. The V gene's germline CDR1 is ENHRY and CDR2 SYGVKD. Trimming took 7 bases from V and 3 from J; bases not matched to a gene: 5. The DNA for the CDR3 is TGTGCCATCAAAGGGACAGGGGGTAGCTACGAGCAGTACTTC. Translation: CAIKGTGGSYEQYF.

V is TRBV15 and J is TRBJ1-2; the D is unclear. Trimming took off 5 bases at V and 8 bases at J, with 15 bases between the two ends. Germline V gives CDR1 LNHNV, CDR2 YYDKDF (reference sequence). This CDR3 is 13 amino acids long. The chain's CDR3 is CATSLYSFMGYTF. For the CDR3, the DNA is TGTGCCACCAGCTTATACAGTTTCATGGGCTACACCTTC.

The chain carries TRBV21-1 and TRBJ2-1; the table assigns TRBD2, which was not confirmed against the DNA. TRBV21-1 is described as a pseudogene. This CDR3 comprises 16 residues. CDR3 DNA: TGTGCCAGCAGCAAAGATTCGGGGGGGCCGCCAGATGAGCAGTTCTTC. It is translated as CASSKDSGGPPDEQFF.

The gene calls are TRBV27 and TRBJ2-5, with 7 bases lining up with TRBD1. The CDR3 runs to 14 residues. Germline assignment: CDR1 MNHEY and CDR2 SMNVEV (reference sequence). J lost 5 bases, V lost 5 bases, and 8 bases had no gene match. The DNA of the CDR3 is TGTGCCAGCAGTCACAGGGGCATCAGGGAGACCCAGTACTTC. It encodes CASSHRGIRETQYF.

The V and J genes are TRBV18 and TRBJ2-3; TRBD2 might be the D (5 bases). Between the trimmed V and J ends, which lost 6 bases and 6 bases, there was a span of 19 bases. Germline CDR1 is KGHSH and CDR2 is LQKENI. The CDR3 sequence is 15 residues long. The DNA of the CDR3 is TGTGCCAGCTCCCCGGCCGAGGGCCGGGCGGATACGCAGTATTTT. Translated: CASSPAEGRADTQYF.

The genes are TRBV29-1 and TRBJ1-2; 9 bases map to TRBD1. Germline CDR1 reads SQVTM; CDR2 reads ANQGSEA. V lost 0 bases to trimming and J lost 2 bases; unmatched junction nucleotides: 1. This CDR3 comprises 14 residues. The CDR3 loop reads CSVEEGQGNYGYTF. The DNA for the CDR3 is TGCAGCGTTGAAGAGGGACAGGGCAACTATGGCTACACCTTC.

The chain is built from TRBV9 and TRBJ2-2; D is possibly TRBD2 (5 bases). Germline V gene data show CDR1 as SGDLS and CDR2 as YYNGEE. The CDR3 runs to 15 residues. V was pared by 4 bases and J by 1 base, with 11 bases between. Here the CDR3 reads CASSPRGGNTGELFF. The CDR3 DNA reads TGTGCCAGCAGCCCCCGAGGAGGGAACACCGGGGAGCTGTTTTTT.

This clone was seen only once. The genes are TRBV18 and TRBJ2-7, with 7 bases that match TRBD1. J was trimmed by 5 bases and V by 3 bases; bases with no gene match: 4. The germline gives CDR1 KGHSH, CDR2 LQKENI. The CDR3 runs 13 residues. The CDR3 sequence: CASSPDRIHEQYF. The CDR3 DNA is TGTGCCAGCTCACCGGACAGGATCCACGAGCAGTACTTC.

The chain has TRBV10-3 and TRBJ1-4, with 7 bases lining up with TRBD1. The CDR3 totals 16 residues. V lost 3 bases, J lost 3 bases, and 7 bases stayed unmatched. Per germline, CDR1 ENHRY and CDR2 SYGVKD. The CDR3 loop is CAISDQVQGANEKLFF. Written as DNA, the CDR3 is TGTGCCATCAGTGATCAAGTGCAGGGGGCTAATGAAAAACTGTTTTTT.

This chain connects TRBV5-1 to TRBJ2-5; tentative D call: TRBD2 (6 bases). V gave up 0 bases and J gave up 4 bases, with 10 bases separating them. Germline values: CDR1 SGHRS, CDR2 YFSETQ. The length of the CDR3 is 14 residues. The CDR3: CASSLVAGRETQYF. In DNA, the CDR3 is TGCGCCAGCAGCTTGGTAGCCGGGAGAGAGACCCAGTACTTC.

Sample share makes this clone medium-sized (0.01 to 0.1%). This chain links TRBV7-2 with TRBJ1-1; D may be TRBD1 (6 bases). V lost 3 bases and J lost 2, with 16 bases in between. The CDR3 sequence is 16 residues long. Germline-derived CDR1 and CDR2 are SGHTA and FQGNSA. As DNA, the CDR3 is TGTGCCAGCAGCTTTAGGGGGGGGAATATTAACACTGAAGCTTTCTTT. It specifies CASSFRGGNINTEAFF.

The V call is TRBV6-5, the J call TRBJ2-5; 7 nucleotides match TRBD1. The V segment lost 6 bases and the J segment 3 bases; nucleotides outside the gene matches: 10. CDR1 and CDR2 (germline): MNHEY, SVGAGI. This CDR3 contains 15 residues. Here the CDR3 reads CASSLTGTAKETQYF. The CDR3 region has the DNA TGTGCCAGCAGCTTAACCGGGACAGCCAAAGAGACCCAGTACTTC.

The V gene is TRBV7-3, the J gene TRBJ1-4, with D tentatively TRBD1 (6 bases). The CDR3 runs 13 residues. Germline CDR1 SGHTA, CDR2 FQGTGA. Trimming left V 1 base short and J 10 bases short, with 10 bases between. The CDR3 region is CASSLSQGGKLFF. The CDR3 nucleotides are TGTGCCAGCAGCTTAAGCCAAGGGGGAAAACTGTTTTTT.

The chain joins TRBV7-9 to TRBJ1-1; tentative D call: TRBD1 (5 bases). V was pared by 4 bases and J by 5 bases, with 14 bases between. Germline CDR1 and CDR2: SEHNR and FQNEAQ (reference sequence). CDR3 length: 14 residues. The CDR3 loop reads CASSSWEGRTEAFF. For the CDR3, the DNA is TGTGCCAGCAGCTCTTGGGAGGGGAGGACTGAAGCTTTCTTT.

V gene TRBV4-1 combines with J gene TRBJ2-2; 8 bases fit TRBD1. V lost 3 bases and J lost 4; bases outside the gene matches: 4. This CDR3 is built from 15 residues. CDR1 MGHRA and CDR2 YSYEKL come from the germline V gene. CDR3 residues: CASSQQGAATGELFF. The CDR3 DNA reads TGCGCCAGCAGCCAGCAGGGGGCGGCCACCGGGGAGCTGTTTTTT.